Listed here are 20 T cell receptor beta chains from one sample, sequenced in a study of human T cells and chemical hapten exposure. MiXCR, run by TCRdb on the RACE reads, gives a single entry per CDR3 protein. The top ten hold around 15% of the sample, which has tens of thousands of distinct CDR3 sequences, roughly 9.9% seen once. Time point described: pre-sensitization, week 0. Treatment given: therapeutic diphenylcyclopropenone sensitization with weekly scalp DPC. This material consisted of whole blood, taken in connection with sensitization to the hapten diphenylcyclopropenone (DPC). All receptors derive from a woman aged 40 to 50 with alopecia areata. Some clones in this sample may be carry-over from other donors' samples.

The chain has TRBV20-1 and TRBJ2-5; no clear D gene. V was shortened by 5 bases and J by 6 bases, with 16 bases between the two germline ends. The V gene's germline CDR1 is DFQATT and CDR2 SNEGSKA (reference sequence). This CDR3 contains 13 residues. The CDR3: CSAGQPGEKTQYF. The CDR3 DNA sequence: TGCAGTGCTGGCCAACCTGGGGAAAAGACCCAGTACTTC.

This chain links TRBV2 with TRBJ2-5; D gene uncertain. The CDR3 length is 12 residues. Germline loops: CDR1 SNHLY, CDR2 FYNNEI. Deletions cut 6 bases from V and 2 bases from J, with 7 bases between. CDR3 loop: CASRSDQETQYF. Written as DNA, the CDR3 is TGTGCCAGCAGATCGGATCAAGAGACCCAGTACTTC.

This clonotype showed up many times. The chain employs TRBV6-4 and TRBJ2-7; the match to TRBD2 covers 16 bases. Germline loops: CDR1 MRHNA, CDR2 SNTAGT. The CDR3 is 21 amino acids. Trimming cost V 0 bases and J 4 bases; bases outside gene matches: 15. The CDR3 here is CASSDSRTGPGLAGGPYEQYF. CDR3 sequence (DNA): TGTGCCAGCAGTGACTCCCGGACCGGCCCGGGACTAGCGGGGGGGCCGTACGAGCAGTACTTC.

The J gene is TRBJ2-1, the V gene TRBV5-4, with a possible D match to TRBD2 (6 bases). The V gene's germline CDR1 is SGHNT and CDR2 YYREEE (reference sequence). The length of the CDR3 is 16 residues. The germline V and J ends were trimmed by 4 bases and 0 bases, with 14 bases remaining between them. CDR3 nucleotides: TGTGCCAGCAGCCACACACGGGGGAACTCCTACAATGAGCAGTTCTTC. It specifies CASSHTRGNSYNEQFF.

This clonotype was picked up many times. V usage is TRBV4-1 and J usage is TRBJ2-7, with no clear D. Germline loops: CDR1 MGHRA, CDR2 YSYEKL. This CDR3 contains 14 residues. The ends were cut back, 1 base at V and 7 bases at J, with 14 bases in the middle. The CDR3 region is CASSQVVGRREQYF. Written as DNA, the CDR3 is TGCGCCAGCAGCCAAGTCGTAGGCCGAAGGGAGCAGTACTTC.

This clonotype was counted at least ten times. This chain links TRBV4-3 with TRBJ2-5, with D maybe TRBD1 (6 bases). Germline CDR1 and CDR2: LGHNA and YSLEER. The V end lost 2 bases, the J end lost 5 bases, and 12 bases lay between the germline ends. CDR3 length equals 14 residues. Here the CDR3 reads CASSQKGGWETQYF. The CDR3 DNA sequence: TGCGCCAGCAGCCAAAAAGGGGGTTGGGAGACCCAGTACTTC.

This clonotype came up many times. The chain couples TRBV29-1 to TRBJ2-5; D is unclear. Germline V gene sequence: CDR1 SQVTM, CDR2 ANQGSEA. V lost 6 bases and J lost 1, with 6 bases in between. The CDR3 loop spans 11 amino acids. For the CDR3, the DNA is TGCAGCGTCATCCCCCAAGAGACCCAGTACTTC. It encodes CSVIPQETQYF.

The chain is built from TRBV14 and TRBJ2-7, with D perhaps TRBD1 or TRBD2 (5 bases each). Germline V gene data show CDR1 as SGHDN and CDR2 as FVKESK. This CDR3 spans 15 amino acids. The V end lost 1 base, the J end lost 5 bases, and 15 bases lay between the germline ends. As DNA, the CDR3 is TGTGCCAGCAGCCAAGGGGGGACCAACCTAAACGAGCAGTACTTC. Protein product: CASSQGGTNLNEQYF.

This clonotype occurred a few times. The V call is TRBV4-1, the J call TRBJ1-2; no definite D call. V was pared by 3 bases and J by 5 bases, with 16 bases between. The CDR3 sequence is 15 residues long. Germline CDR1 MGHRA, CDR2 YSYEKL. The DNA of the CDR3 is TGCGCCAGCAGCCAGGCCATCATCCAGCTGTATGGCTACACCTTC. This codes for CASSQAIIQLYGYTF.

This clonotype was observed many times. The chain links TRBV6-5 to TRBJ2-1; 7 bases agree with TRBD1. The CDR3 sequence is 15 residues long. The germline V gene encodes CDR1 MNHEY and CDR2 SVGAGI. Losses at the gene ends were 0 bases for V and 6 bases for J; bases not matched to a gene: 5. CDR3 bases: TGTGCCAGCAGTTACTCGGGACAGAGCTTCAATGAGCAGTTCTTC. It encodes CASSYSGQSFNEQFF.

This clonotype has ten or more counts. This chain links TRBV18 with TRBJ1-6, with D perhaps TRBD1 (6 bases). The V gene's germline CDR1 is KGHSH and CDR2 LQKENI. The CDR3 is 16 residues long. V lost 3 bases to trimming and J lost 5 bases, with 14 bases between them. This chain's CDR3 is CASSPSRGSNNSPLHF. The CDR3 nucleotides are TGTGCCAGCTCACCTAGCAGGGGATCCAATAATTCACCCCTCCACTTT.

The CDR3 here is CSSPWSGGTNTGELFF. CDR3 DNA sequence: TGCAGTTCACCTTGGAGCGGGGGCACGAACACCGGGGAGCTGTTTTTT. J is TRBJ2-2 and V is TRBV20-1; 8 bases agree with TRBD2. This CDR3 spans 16 amino acids. CDR1 and CDR2 (germline): DFQATT, SNEGSKA (reference sequence). After removal of 8 bases from V and 0 bases from J, the junction contained 11 bases not matched to a gene.

In its sample, this clonotype was seen many times. The CDR3, as DNA: TGTGCCAGCAGTACCCCGGACAGGGCGAACACTGAAGCTTTCTTT. Protein product: CASSTPDRANTEAFF. The chain combines TRBV28 with TRBJ1-1, with 8 positions matching TRBD1. Germline assignment: CDR1 MDHEN and CDR2 SYDVKM. V lost 5 bases to trimming and J lost 1 base; unmatched junction nucleotides: 6. CDR3 size: 15 residues.

V usage is TRBV5-1 and J usage is TRBJ1-3; possibly TRBD1 for D (5 bases). This CDR3 has 14 residues. Germline CDR1 is SGHRS and CDR2 is YFSETQ. Between the trimmed V and J ends, which lost 6 bases and 0 bases, there was a span of 10 bases. CDR3 in DNA: TGCGCCAGCACCAGGGACCTCTCTGGAAACACCATATATTTT. Amino acids: CASTRDLSGNTIYF.

The V gene is TRBV6-6, the J gene TRBJ2-7, with D possibly being TRBD1 or TRBD2 (6 bases each). CDR3 length: 13 residues. Per the germline V gene, CDR1 is MNHNY and CDR2 is SVGAGI (reference sequence). Trimming cost V 5 bases and J 3 bases, with 11 bases left between them. The CDR3 nucleotides read TGTGCCAGCAGTCGGGGGCCTATCTACGAGCAGTACTTC. Encoded protein: CASSRGPIYEQYF.

This clonotype occurred many times. The chain joins TRBV5-1 to TRBJ1-1, with D possibly being TRBD1 (5 bases). Germline V lookup: CDR1 SGHRS, CDR2 YFSETQ. This CDR3 is 14 amino acids long. V lost 5 bases to trimming and J lost 1 base, with 12 bases between them. The CDR3 is CASRGDGRNTEAFF. In DNA, the CDR3 is TGCGCCAGCAGAGGGGACGGCCGGAACACTGAAGCTTTCTTT.

The genes are TRBV4-1 and TRBJ1-2, with 9 bases fitting TRBD1. This CDR3 region has 13 residues. Germline trimming cut 5 bases from V and 8 bases from J; bases unmatched to any gene: 6. Germline assignment: CDR1 MGHRA and CDR2 YSYEKL. As DNA, the CDR3 is TGCGCCAGCAGCGCCGGGACAGGGAGCGGCTACACCTTC. Protein sequence: CASSAGTGSGYTF.

This clonotype was found many times. This chain connects TRBV7-2 to TRBJ1-5; no clear D gene. Germline-derived CDR1 and CDR2 are SGHTA and FQGNSA. The CDR3 consists of 14 residues. The V gene lost 1 base and the J gene lost 6 bases, with 10 bases spanning the gap. The chain's CDR3 is CASSLGRVGQPQHF. The CDR3 nucleotides read TGTGCCAGCAGCTTAGGTAGGGTAGGTCAGCCCCAGCATTTT. The full variable domain, rest sourced from reference TRBV7-2 and TRBJ1-5, is GAGVSQSPSNKVTEKGKDVELRCDPISGHTALYWYRQSLGQGLEFLIYFQGNSAPDKSGLPSDRFSAERTGGSVSTLTIQRTQQEDSAVYLCASSLGRVGQPQHFGDGTRLSIL.

This clonotype was counted ten times or more. The chain joins TRBV28 to TRBJ1-1, with a tentative D call TRBD1 (5 bases). The germline V gene encodes CDR1 MDHEN and CDR2 SYDVKM. The CDR3 totals 16 residues. Trimming took off 3 bases at V and 6 bases at J, with 20 bases between the two ends. CDR3 sequence reads: CASSLLRGRTGAEAFF. Written as DNA, the CDR3 is TGTGCCAGCAGTTTGTTGAGGGGACGGACGGGGGCTGAAGCTTTCTTT. Full variable domain (outside the CDR3, taken from reference TRBV28 and TRBJ1-1): DVKVTQSSRYLVKRTGEKVFLECVQDMDHENMFWYRQDPGLGLRLIYFSYDVKMKEKGDIPEGYSVSREKKERFSLILESASTNQTSMYLCASSLLRGRTGAEAFFGQGTRLTVV.

This clonotype has only a few counts. The V gene is TRBV9, the J gene TRBJ2-7, with D hard to call. Trimming stripped 0 bases from V and 6 bases from J, with 10 bases between. Germline CDR1 reads SGDLS; CDR2 reads YYNGEE. CDR3 length: 13 residues. The CDR3 nucleotides are TGTGCCAGCAGCGTAGGGCTAGGAGCCGAGCAGTACTTC. It is translated as CASSVGLGAEQYF. Full variable domain (rest looked up from reference TRBV9 and TRBJ2-7): DSGVTQTPKHLITATGQRVTLRCSPRSGDLSVYWYQQSLDQGLQFLIQYYNGEERAKGNILERFSAQQFPDLHSELNLSSLELGDSALYFCASSVGLGAEQYFGPGTRLTVT.